The entry that follows covers one T cell receptor (beta chain) sequence. Losses at the gene ends were 5 bases for V and 3 bases for J; bases not matched to a gene: 3. CDR1 is SGHNT, CDR2 YENEEA, per germline. This CDR3 contains 15 residues. These data belong to a study of blood T cell repertoires in COVID-19. On the study more broadly: Sites across the United States, Italy and Spain contributed samples from acute and convalescent COVID-19. T cells, B-cell-depleted T cells, or PBMCs supplied cDNA or gDNA.

The table came from immunoSEQ multiplex PCR; TCRdb's copy has only in-frame clones and leaves some out. The sample lists roughly 280,000 clones; 70% to 90% were seen once. Everyone who took part was roughly 18 to 89 years old, and they came from about 25 US areas. Allocation to cohorts depended on clinical history reported by the participants. The clonotype comes from a young woman with acute COVID-19. The sequenced sample was PBMCs or T cells enriched from blood (not recorded which). V gene TRBV11-3 combines with J gene TRBJ2-3; 12 bases align to TRBD2. In DNA, the CDR3 is TGTGCCAGCAGCCCGACTAGCGGGAGAACAGATACGCAGTATTTT. Protein product: CASSPTSGRTDTQYF.